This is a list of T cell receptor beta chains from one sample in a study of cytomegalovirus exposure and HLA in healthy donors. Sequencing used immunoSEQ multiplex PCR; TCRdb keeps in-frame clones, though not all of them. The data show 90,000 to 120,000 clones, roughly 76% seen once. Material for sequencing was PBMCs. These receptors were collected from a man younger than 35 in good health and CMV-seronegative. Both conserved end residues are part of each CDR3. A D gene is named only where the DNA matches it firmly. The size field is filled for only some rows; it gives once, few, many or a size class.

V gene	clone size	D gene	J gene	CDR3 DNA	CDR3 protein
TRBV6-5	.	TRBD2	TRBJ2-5	TGTGCCAGCAGTTTGGCGGGGGGGTGGGAGACCCAGTACTTC	CASSLAGGWETQYF
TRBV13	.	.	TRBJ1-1	TGTGCCAGCAGCTTTACACAGCAGAACACTGAAGCTTTCTTT	CASSFTQQNTEAFF
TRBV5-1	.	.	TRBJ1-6	TGCGCCAGCAGCCCGGAGCGGGGCTCCTATAATTCACCCCTCCACTTT	CASSPERGSYNSPLHF
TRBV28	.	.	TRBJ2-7	TGTGCCAGCAGTCCAGACCCGGGACACCCCGAGCAGTACTTC	CASSPDPGHPEQYF
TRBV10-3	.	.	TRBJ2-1	TGTGCCATCAGTGAGGAGGTCGACAATGAGCAGTTCTTC	CAISEEVDNEQFF
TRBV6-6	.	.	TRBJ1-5	TGTGCCAGCAGCCCATCTGCGGGGGGAAGCAATCAGCCCCAGCATTTT	CASSPSAGGSNQPQHF
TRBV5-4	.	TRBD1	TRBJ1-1	TGTGCCAGCAGCCCGGTAGGGACAGGGGGAATTGAAGCTTTCTTT	CASSPVGTGGIEAFF
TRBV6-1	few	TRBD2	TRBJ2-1	TGTGCCAGCCGGACTAGCGGGGGCAATGAGCAGTTCTTC	CASRTSGGNEQFF
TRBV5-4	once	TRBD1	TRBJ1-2	TGTGCCAGCAGCTTCGGGGACAGGGCGTCAGGCTACCCCTTC	CASSFGDRASGYPF
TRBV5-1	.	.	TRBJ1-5	TGCGCCAGCAGCTTGGACAGTACTAGCAATCAGCCCCAGCATTTT	CASSLDSTSNQPQHF
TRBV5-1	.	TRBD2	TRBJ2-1	TGCGCCAGCAGCGGCGGAGCGGGAACCGTCCTCAATGAGCAGTTCTTC	CASSGGAGTVLNEQFF
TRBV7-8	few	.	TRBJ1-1	TGTGCCAGCAGCCCACAGGTGAACACTGAAGCTTTCTTT	CASSPQVNTEAFF
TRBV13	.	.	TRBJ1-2	TGTGCCAGCAGCTTTAGGTCCAGCGGCAACTATGGCTACGCCTTC	CASSFRSSGNYGYAF
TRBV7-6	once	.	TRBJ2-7	TGTGCCAGCAGCTTAAGGAGTGCCTCCATGGGGGGTATCGAGCAGTACTTC	CASSLRSASMGGIEQYF
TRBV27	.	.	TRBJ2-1	TGTGCCAGCAGTCCCATAACTGGCTCCTACAATGAGCAGTTCTTC	CASSPITGSYNEQFF
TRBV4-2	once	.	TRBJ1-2	TGTGCCAGCAGCCAAGATATGGGGGAGGGTGCCTATGGCTACACCTTC	CASSQDMGEGAYGYTF
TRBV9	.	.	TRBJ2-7	TGTGCCAGCAGCCCCCAAGGAGCCTACGAGCAGTACTTC	CASSPQGAYEQYF
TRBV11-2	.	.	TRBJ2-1	TGTGCCAGCAGCTCCGGACTCCACAATGAGCAGTTCTTC	CASSSGLHNEQFF
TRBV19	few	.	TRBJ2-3	TGTGCCAGTAGTATCGTAGGCGGGGGCACAGATACGCAGTATTTT	CASSIVGGGTDTQYF
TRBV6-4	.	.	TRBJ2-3	TGTGCCAGCAGTGACTCGCCTGGGGGGAGCACAGATACGCAGTATTTT	CASSDSPGGSTDTQYF
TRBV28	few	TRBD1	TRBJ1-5	TGTGCCAGCAAGGCGAGACAGGGTTCCAATCAGCCCCAGCATTTT	CASKARQGSNQPQHF
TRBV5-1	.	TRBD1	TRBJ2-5	TGCGCCAGCAGCTTGAACAGGGGAGCGACCCAGTACTTC	CASSLNRGATQYF
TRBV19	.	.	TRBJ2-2	TGTGCCAGTCGACCCTCGGGAGTGAACACCGGGGAGCTGTTTTTT	CASRPSGVNTGELFF
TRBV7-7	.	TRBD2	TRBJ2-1	TGTGCCAGCAGCTTAGGTCGGACCGGGACTAGCGGGGGTAATGAGCAGTTCTTC	CASSLGRTGTSGGNEQFF
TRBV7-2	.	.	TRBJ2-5	TGTGCCAGCAGCTCCCCGAGGCCTGAAGAGACCCAGTACTTC	CASSSPRPEETQYF
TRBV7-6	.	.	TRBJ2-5	TGTGCCAGCAGCAGAAACAGGGAAGAGACCCAGTACTTC	CASSRNREETQYF
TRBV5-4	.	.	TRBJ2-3	TGTGCCAGCAGCTTCGAAGGACCCAGGGGAAGCACAGATACGCAGTATTTT	CASSFEGPRGSTDTQYF
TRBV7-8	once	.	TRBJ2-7	TGTGCCAGCAGCCACGCCGGAGGAGTAGAGCAGTACTTC	CASSHAGGVEQYF
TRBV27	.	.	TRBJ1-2	TGTGCCAGCAGAGGTGCAGGGATTGTTTTCTACACCTTC	CASRGAGIVFYTF
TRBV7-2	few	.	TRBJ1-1	TGTGCCAGCAGCTCAATCCAGGGTGTCGCTGAAGCTTTCTTT	CASSSIQGVAEAFF
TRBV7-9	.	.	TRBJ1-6	TGTGCCAGCAGCACCCGGGGTTTCTATTCACCCCTCCACTTT	CASSTRGFYSPLHF
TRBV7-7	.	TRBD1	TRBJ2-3	TGTGCCAGCAGCTACGGGACAGCAGGCACAGATACGCAGTATTTT	CASSYGTAGTDTQYF
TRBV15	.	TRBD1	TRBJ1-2	TGTGCCACCAGCAGAGCCAGGACAGGTGCGAACTCCTATGGCTACACCTTC	CATSRARTGANSYGYTF
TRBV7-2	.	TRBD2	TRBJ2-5	TGTGCCAGCAGCTCTGGGGTAGCGGGGGGGCCAGAGACCCAGTACTTC	CASSSGVAGGPETQYF
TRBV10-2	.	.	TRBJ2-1	TGCGCCAGCAGTGAGAGAGGATCATCCGGGGAGCAGTTCTTC	CASSERGSSGEQFF
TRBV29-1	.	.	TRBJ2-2	TGCAGCGTTGTAGAGGGCAGGAACACCGGGGAGCTGTTTTTT	CSVVEGRNTGELFF
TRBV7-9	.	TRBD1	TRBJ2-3	TGTGCCAGCAGCTTAACGGGACAGGGGACAGATACGCAGTATTTT	CASSLTGQGTDTQYF
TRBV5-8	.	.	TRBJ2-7	TGTGCCAGCAGGATTACAGGGCGCTCCTACGAGCAGTACTTC	CASRITGRSYEQYF
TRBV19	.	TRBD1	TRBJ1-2	TGTGCCAGTAGTACCCGACAGGGTGCGATCTATGGCTACACCTTC	CASSTRQGAIYGYTF
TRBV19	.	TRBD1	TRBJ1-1	TGTGCCAGTAGTTCGCGGACAGGGGTTATGTTCACTGAAGCTTTCTTT	CASSSRTGVMFTEAFF
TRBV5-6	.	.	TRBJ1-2	TGTGCCAGCAGCTTGGGTGGGCCCTCCGGCGGCTACACCTTC	CASSLGGPSGGYTF
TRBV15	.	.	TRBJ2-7	TGTGCCACCAGCAGTGAAGATACCTACGAGCAGTACTTC	CATSSEDTYEQYF
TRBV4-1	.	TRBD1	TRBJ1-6	TGCGCCAGCAGCCAAGTGGACAGGGGCGAAAGCTCCTATAATTCACCCCTCCACTTT	CASSQVDRGESSYNSPLHF
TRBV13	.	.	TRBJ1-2	TGTGCCAGCAGCTTTGGGGGGGACAACTATGGCTACACCTTC	CASSFGGDNYGYTF
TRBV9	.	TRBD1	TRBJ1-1	TGTGCCAGCAGCGTAGCCGGACAGGGGGCTGAAGCTTTCTTT	CASSVAGQGAEAFF
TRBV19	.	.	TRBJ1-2	TGTGCCAGTCACGCCGGGATTGGGGAATTGGTGAATGGCTACACCTTC	CASHAGIGELVNGYTF
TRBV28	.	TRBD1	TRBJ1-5	TGTGCCAGCAGTTTAACAGGGGGAGGCAATCAGCCCCAGCATTTT	CASSLTGGGNQPQHF
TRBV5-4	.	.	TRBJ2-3	TGTGCCAGCAGCTACCGGGGGTTCACAGATACGCAGTATTTT	CASSYRGFTDTQYF
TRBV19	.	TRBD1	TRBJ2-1	TGTGCCAGTACCAGGACAGGTCTCTCCTACAATGAGCAGTTCTTC	CASTRTGLSYNEQFF
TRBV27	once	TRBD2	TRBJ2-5	TGTGCCAGCAGTTACATAGCGGGGGGGAAGACCCAGTACTTC	CASSYIAGGKTQYF